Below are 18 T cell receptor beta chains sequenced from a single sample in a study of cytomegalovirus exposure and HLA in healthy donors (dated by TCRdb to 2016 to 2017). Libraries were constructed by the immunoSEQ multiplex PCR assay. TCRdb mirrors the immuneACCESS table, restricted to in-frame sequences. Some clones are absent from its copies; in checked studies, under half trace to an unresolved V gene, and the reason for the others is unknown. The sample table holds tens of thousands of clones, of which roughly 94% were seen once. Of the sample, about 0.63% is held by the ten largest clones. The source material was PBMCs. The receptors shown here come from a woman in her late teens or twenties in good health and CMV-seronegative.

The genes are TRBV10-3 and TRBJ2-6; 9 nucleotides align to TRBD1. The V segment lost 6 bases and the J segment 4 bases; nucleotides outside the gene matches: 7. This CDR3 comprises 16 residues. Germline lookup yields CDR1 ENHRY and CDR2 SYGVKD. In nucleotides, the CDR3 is TGTGCCATCAGCGAGACAGGGGGATCCGGGGCCAACGTCCTGACTTTC. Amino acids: CAISETGGSGANVLTF.

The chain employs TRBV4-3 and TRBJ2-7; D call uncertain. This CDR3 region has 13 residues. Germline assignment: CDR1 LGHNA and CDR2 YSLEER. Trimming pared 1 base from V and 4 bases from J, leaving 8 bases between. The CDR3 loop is CASSQVARYEQYF. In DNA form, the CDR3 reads TGCGCCAGCAGCCAAGTTGCCAGATACGAGCAGTACTTC.

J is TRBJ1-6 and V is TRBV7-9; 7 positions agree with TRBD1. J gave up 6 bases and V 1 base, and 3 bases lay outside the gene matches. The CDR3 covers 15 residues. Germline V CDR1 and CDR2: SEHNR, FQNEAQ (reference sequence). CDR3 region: CASSLVSGGNSPLHF. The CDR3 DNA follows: TGTGCCAGCAGCTTAGTTTCAGGGGGTAATTCACCCCTCCACTTT. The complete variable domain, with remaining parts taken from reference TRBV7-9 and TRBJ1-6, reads DTGVSQNPRHKITKRGQNVTFRCDPISEHNRLYWYRQTLGQGPEFLTYFQNEAQLEKSRLLSDRFSAERPKGSFSTLEIQRTEQGDSAMYLCASSLVSGGNSPLHFGNGTRLTVT.

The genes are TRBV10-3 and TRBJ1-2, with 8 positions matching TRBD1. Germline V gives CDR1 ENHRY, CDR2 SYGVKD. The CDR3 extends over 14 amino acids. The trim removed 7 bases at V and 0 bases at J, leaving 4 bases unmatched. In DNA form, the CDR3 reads TGTGCCATCAATGCAGGGGGCTCTAACTATGGCTACACCTTC. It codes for CAINAGGSNYGYTF.

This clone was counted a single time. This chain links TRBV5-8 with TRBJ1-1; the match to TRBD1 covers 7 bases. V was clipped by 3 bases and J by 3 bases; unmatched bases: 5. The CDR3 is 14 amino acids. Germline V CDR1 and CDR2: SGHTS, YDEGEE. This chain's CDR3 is CASSSDRVHTEAFF. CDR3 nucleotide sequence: TGTGCCAGCAGCTCCGACAGGGTTCACACTGAAGCTTTCTTT.

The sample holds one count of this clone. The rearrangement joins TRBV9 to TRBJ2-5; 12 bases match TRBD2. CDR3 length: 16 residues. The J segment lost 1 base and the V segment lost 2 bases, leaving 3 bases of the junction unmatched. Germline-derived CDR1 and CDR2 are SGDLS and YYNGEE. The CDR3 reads CASSVASGGAQETQYF. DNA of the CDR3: TGTGCCAGCAGCGTTGCTAGCGGGGGGGCCCAAGAGACCCAGTACTTC.

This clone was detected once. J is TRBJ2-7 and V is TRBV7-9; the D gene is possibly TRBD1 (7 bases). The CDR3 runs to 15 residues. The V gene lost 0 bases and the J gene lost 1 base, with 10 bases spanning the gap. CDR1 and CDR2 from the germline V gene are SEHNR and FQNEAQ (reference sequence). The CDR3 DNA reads TGTGCCAGCAGCTTAGCAGCAGGGGGGTCCTACGAGCAGTACTTC. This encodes CASSLAAGGSYEQYF.

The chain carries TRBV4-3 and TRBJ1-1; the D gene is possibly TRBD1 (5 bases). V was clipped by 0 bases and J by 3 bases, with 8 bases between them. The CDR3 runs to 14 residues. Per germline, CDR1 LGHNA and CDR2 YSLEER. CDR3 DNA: TGCGCCAGCAGCCAAGAGTGGGGCGACACTGAAGCTTTCTTT. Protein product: CASSQEWGDTEAFF.

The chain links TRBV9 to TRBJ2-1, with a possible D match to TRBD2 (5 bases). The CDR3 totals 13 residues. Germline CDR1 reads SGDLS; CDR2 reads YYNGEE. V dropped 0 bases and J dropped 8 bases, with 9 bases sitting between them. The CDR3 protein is CASSVGDSDEQFF. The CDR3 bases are TGTGCCAGCAGCGTAGGCGATAGCGATGAGCAGTTCTTC.

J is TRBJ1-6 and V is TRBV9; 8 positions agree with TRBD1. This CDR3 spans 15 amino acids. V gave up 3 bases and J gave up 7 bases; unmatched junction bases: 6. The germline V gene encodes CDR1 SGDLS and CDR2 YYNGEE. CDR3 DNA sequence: TGTGCCAGCAGCGGACGGCAGGGGGCGAATTCACCCCTCCACTTT. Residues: CASSGRQGANSPLHF. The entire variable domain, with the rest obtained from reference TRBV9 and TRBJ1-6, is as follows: DSGVTQTPKHLITATGQRVTLRCSPRSGDLSVYWYQQSLDQGLQFLIQYYNGEERAKGNILERFSAQQFPDLHSELNLSSLELGDSALYFCASSGRQGANSPLHFGNGTRLTVT.

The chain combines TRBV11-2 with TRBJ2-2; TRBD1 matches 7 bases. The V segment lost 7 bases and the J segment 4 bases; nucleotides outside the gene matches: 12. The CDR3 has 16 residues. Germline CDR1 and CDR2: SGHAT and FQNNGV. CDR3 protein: CASINWDAGGTGELFF. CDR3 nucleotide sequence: TGTGCCAGCATCAATTGGGATGCAGGGGGCACCGGGGAGCTGTTTTTT.

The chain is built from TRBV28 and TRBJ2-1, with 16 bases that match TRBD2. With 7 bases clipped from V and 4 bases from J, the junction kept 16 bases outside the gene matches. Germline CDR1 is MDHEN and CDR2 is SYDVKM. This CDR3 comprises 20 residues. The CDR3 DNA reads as TGTGCCAGCACTAATCAGTCGCCGGGACTAGCGGGGGGGCTTTACAATGAGCAGTTCTTC. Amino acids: CASTNQSPGLAGGLYNEQFF.

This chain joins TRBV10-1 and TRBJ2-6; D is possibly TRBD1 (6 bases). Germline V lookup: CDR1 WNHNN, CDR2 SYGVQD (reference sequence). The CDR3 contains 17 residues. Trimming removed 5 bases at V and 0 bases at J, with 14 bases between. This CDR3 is CASSPTGYHSGANVLTF. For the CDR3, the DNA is TGCGCCAGCAGTCCGACAGGTTATCACTCTGGGGCCAACGTCCTGACTTTC.

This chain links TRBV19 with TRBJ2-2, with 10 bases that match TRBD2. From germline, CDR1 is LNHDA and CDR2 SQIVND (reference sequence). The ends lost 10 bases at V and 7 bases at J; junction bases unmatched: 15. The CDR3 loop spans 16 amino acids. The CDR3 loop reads CANPLEAGGPNGELFF. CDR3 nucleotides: TGTGCCAATCCCTTGGAAGCGGGGGGGCCTAACGGGGAGCTGTTTTTT.

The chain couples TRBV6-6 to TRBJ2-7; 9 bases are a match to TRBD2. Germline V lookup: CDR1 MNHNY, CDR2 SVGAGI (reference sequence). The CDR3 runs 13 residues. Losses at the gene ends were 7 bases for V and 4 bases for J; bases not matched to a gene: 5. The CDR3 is CASTNSGRYEQYF. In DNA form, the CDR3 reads TGTGCCAGCACCAACAGCGGGAGGTACGAGCAGTACTTC.

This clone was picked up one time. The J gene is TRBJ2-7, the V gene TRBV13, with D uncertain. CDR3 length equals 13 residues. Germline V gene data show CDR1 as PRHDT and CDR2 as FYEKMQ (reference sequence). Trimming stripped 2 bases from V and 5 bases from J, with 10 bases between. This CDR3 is CASSLNSLDEQYF. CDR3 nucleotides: TGTGCCAGCAGCTTAAACAGTCTGGACGAGCAGTACTTC.

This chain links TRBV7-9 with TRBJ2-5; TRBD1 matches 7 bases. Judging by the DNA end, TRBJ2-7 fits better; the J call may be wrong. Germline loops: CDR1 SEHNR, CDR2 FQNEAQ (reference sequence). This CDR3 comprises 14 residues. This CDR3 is CASSLGGTAYEQYF. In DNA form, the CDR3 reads TGTGCCAGCAGCTTAGGAGGGACAGCTTACGAGCAGTACTTC.

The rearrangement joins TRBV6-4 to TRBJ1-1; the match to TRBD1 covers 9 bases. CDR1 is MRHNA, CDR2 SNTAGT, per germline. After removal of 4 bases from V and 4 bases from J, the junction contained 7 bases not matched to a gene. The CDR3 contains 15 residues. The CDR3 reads CASSAEETGGTEAFF. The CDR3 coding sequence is TGTGCCAGCAGTGCCGAGGAGACAGGGGGCACTGAAGCTTTCTTT.